This passage covers 3 T cell receptor beta chains from one sample sequenced in a study of blood T cell repertoires in COVID-19. The assay was immunoSEQ multiplex PCR, and TCRdb's table has in-frame clones only and misses some. The table lists 150,000 to 200,000 clones, over 70% of them singletons. The sequenced sample was PBMCs or T cells enriched from blood (not recorded which). Receptors were obtained from a man aged 60-69 years who had been exposed to COVID-19.

The chain couples TRBV5-1 to TRBJ2-2, with 8 positions matching TRBD1. Trimming cost V 3 bases and J 4 bases; bases outside gene matches: 14. The CDR3 runs 18 residues. The germline V gene has CDR1 SGHRS and CDR2 YFSETQ. CDR3 protein: CASSSLSRQGSGTGELFF. The CDR3 region has the DNA TGCGCCAGCAGCTCCTTAAGTCGACAGGGGTCGGGCACCGGGGAGCTGTTTTTT.

This clone was seen a single time. The chain links TRBV2 to TRBJ1-4; TRBD1 is a possible D gene (6 bases). The ends were cut back, 9 bases at V and 2 bases at J, with 13 bases in the middle. Germline loops: CDR1 SNHLY, CDR2 FYNNEI. This CDR3 region has 14 residues. The CDR3 region is CASGWGLTNEKLFF. As DNA, the CDR3 is TGTGCCAGTGGCTGGGGGCTCACTAATGAAAAACTGTTTTTT.

The chain recombines TRBV6-5 with TRBJ2-7; 7 bases line up with TRBD1. Germline V gene data show CDR1 as MNHEY and CDR2 as SVGAGI. The V segment lost 6 bases and the J segment 1 base; nucleotides outside the gene matches: 3. CDR3 length equals 13 residues. The CDR3 coding sequence is TGTGCCAGCAGAGGGGGACAGTCCTACGAGCAGTACTTC. This translates into CASRGGQSYEQYF.